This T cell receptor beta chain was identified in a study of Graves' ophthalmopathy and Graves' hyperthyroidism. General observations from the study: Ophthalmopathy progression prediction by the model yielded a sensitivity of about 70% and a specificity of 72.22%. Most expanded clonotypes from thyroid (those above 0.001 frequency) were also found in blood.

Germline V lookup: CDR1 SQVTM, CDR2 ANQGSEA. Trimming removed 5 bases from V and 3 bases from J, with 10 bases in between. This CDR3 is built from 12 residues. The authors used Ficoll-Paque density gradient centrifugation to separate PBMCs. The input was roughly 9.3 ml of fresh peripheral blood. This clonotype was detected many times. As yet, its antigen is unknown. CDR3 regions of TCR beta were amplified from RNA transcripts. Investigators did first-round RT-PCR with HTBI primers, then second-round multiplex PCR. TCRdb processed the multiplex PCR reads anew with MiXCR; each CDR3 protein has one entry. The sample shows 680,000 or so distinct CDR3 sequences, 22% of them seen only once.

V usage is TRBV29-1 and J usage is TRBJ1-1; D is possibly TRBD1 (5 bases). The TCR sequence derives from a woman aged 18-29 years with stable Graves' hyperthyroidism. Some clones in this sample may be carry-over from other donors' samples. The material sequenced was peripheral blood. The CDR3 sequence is CSVKTAYTEAFF. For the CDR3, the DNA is TGCAGCGTTAAGACAGCATACACTGAAGCTTTCTTT.